The clone carrying this T cell receptor beta chain showed up just a few times. Its antigen is still unknown. This entry comes from a study of cytotoxic CD8 clonotypes in ibrutinib-treated CLL. Overall study context: Partial responders around 24, complete 2; roughly 12 progressed and some 15 stayed in remission by median approximately 5.5 years. Samples showed on average about 260,000 productive templates and over 80,000 productive rearrangements.

V shed 4 bases, J shed 3 bases, and the junction held 3 bases outside the gene matches. CDR1 and CDR2 from the germline V gene are SGDLS and YYNGEE. CDR3 length: 14 residues. Measured with immunoSEQ multiplex PCR; TCRdb has only the in-frame clones, and not every one. The sample has about 300,000 clones; around 77% are singletons. Study results and limitations: Private clonotypes, not public ones, expanded at ibrutinib response.

Source: PBMCs, taken at disease progression, from a patient treated with ibrutinib. This chain uses TRBV9 with TRBJ2-7; 11 bases fit TRBD2. This TCR was recovered from a human donor with chronic lymphocytic leukemia. CDR3: CASSPGTSGYEQYF. Written as DNA, the CDR3 is TGTGCCAGCAGCCCTGGGACTAGCGGCTACGAGCAGTACTTC.